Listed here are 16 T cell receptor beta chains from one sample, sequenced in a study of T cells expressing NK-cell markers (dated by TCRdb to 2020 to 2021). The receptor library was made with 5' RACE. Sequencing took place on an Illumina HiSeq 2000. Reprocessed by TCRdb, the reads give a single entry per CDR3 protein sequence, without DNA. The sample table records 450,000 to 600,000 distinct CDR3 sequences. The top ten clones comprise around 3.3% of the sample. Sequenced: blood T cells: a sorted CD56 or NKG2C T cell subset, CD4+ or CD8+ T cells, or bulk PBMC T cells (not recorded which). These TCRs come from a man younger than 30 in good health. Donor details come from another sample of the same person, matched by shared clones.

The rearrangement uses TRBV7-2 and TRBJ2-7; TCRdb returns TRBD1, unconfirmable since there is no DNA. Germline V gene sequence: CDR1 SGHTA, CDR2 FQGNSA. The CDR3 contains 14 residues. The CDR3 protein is CASSPNPTVVEQYF.

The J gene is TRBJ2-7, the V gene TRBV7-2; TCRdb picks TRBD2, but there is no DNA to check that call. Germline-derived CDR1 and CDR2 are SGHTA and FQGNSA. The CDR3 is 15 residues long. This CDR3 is CASSAPSGSSYEQYF.

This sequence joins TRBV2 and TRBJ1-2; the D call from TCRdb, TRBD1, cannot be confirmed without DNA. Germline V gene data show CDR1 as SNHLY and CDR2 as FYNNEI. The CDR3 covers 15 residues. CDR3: CASSDLGRVDYGYTF.

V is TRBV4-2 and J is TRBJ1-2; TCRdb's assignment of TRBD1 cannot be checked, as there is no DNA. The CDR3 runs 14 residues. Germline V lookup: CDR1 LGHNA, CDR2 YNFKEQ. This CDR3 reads CASSQGGRTGGYTF.

The CDR3 region is CASSSGRGRSETQYF. This rearrangement joins TRBV7-8 to TRBJ2-5; TCRdb returns TRBD1, unconfirmable since there is no DNA. The germline V gene encodes CDR1 SGHVS and CDR2 FQNEAQ. The length of the CDR3 is 15 residues.

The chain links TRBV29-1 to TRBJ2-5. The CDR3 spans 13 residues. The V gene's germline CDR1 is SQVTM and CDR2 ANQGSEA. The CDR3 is CSASLSFEETQYF.

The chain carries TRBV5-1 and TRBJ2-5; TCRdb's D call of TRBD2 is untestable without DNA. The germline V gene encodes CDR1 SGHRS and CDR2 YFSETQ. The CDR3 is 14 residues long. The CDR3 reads CASSAGTAAETQYF.

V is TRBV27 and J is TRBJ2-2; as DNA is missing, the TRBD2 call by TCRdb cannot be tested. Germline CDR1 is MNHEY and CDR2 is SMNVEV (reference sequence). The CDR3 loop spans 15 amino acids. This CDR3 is CASSLRLVRTGELFF.

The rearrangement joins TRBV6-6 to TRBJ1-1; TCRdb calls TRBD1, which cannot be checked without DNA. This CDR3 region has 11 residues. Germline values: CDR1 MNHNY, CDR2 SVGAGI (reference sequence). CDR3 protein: CASSAGKEAFF.

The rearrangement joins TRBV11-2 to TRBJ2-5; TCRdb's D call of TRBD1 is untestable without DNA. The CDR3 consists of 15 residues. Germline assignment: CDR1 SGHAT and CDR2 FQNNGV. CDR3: CASSRAEIDRETQYF.

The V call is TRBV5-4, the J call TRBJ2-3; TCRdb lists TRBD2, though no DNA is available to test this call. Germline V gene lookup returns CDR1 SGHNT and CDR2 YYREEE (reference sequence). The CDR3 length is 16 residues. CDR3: CASSLIAGTSTDTQYF.

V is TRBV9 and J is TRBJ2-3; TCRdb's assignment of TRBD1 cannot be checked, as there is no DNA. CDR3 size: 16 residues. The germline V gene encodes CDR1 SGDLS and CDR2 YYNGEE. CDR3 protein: CASSVSGQTHADTQYF. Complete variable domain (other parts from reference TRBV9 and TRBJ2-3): DSGVTQTPKHLITATGQRVTLRCSPRSGDLSVYWYQQSLDQGLQFLIQYYNGEERAKGNILERFSAQQFPDLHSELNLSSLELGDSALYFCASSVSGQTHADTQYFGPGTRLTVL.

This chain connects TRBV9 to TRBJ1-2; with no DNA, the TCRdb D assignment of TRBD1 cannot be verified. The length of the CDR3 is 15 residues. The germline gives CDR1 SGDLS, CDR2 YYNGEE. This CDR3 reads CASSVEGGPNYGYTF.

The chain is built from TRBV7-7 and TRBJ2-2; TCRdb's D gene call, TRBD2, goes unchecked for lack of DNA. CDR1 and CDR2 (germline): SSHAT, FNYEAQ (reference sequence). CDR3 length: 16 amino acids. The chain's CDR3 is CASSPTSGAGTGELFF.

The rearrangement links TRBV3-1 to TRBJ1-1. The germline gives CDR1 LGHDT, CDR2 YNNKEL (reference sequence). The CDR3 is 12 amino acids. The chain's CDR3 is CASSQVPAEAFF.

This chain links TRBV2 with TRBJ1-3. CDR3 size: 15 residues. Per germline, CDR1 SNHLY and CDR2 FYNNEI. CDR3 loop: CASSEAAGLGNTIYF. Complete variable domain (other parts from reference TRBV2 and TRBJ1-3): EPEVTQTPSHQVTQMGQEVILRCVPISNHLYFYWYRQILGQKVEFLVSFYNNEISEKSEIFDDQFSVERPDGSNFTLKIRSTKLEDSAMYFCASSEAAGLGNTIYFGEGSWLTVV.